These 13 T cell receptor beta chains originate from one sample sequenced in a study of T cells after yellow fever vaccination. TCRdb redid the calling of the 5' RACE reads with MiXCR, one entry per CDR3 protein. The repertoire consists of 90,000 to 130,000 distinct CDR3 sequences, with around 8% occurring once and the leading ten covering roughly 25%. Material: CD8+ T cells sorted from PBMCs, obtained 45 days after the yellow fever booster vaccination. The receptor source for this set is a young man who received the YFV17D yellow fever vaccine.

This clonotype was observed many times. The rearrangement uses TRBV6-5 and TRBJ1-6; perhaps TRBD1 as D (5 bases). CDR3 size: 15 residues. V lost 3 bases and J lost 8, with 14 bases in between. CDR1 and CDR2 from the germline V gene are MNHEY and SVGAGI. In nucleotides, the CDR3 is TGTGCCAGCAGTTATTTGGGGGTCTCCGATTCACCCCTCCACTTT. Protein sequence: CASSYLGVSDSPLHF.

This chain joins TRBV4-3 and TRBJ2-1, with a weak D call TRBD2 (5 bases). The germline V and J ends were trimmed by 0 bases and 5 bases, with 11 bases remaining between them. Per germline, CDR1 LGHNA and CDR2 YSLEER. The CDR3 runs to 15 residues. CDR3 sequence reads: CASSQESGTHNEQFF. CDR3 in DNA: TGCGCCAGCAGCCAAGAGTCGGGAACCCACAATGAGCAGTTCTTC.

This clonotype has only a few counts. The J gene is TRBJ2-7, the V gene TRBV12-3 or TRBV12-4; unclear D gene. This CDR3 region has 14 residues. Between the trimmed V and J ends, which lost 3 bases and 1 base, there was a span of 10 bases. The CDR3 nucleotides are TGTGCCAGCAGTTTGGCAGGCCTTTCCTACGAGCAGTACTTC. The encoded protein is CASSLAGLSYEQYF.

This clonotype was recorded many times. This chain joins TRBV5-1 and TRBJ2-7; TRBD1 aligns across 7 bases. Per the germline V gene, CDR1 is SGHRS and CDR2 is YFSETQ. The CDR3 runs to 15 residues. Trimming took 4 bases from V and 0 from J; bases not matched to a gene: 7. The CDR3 sequence is CASSPYRDSSYEQYF. CDR3 bases: TGCGCCAGCAGCCCCTACCGGGACAGCTCCTACGAGCAGTACTTC.

This clonotype came up a few times. The rearrangement uses TRBV20-1 and TRBJ2-3; the match to TRBD2 covers 16 bases. The V segment lost 6 bases and the J segment 4 bases; nucleotides outside the gene matches: 10. Per germline, CDR1 DFQATT and CDR2 SNEGSKA (reference sequence). The length of the CDR3 is 17 residues. CDR3 nucleotides: TGCAGTGCGAACCCGGGACTAGCGGGAGGGCCTCCAGATACGCAGTATTTT. Amino acids: CSANPGLAGGPPDTQYF.

There are many counts of this clonotype. The chain joins TRBV11-2 to TRBJ2-2, with a weak D call TRBD1 (5 bases). The V end lost 5 bases, the J end lost 1 base, and 11 bases lay between the germline ends. Germline V gives CDR1 SGHAT, CDR2 FQNNGV. CDR3 length: 15 amino acids. The CDR3 loop is CASSPLDKNTGELFF. The CDR3 region has the DNA TGTGCCAGCAGCCCTCTGGACAAGAACACCGGGGAGCTGTTTTTT.

The table lists this clonotype with a few counts. J is TRBJ2-7 and V is TRBV4-3, with D perhaps matching TRBD1 (5 bases). V was shortened by 0 bases and J by 1 base, with 13 bases between the two germline ends. CDR1 is LGHNA and CDR2 is YSLEER in the germline V gene. The CDR3 length is 16 residues. The CDR3 here is CASSQDSQGLSYEQYF. CDR3 DNA sequence: TGCGCCAGCAGCCAAGATTCGCAGGGCCTATCCTACGAGCAGTACTTC.

In its sample, this clonotype was seen many times. The V gene is TRBV7-8, the J gene TRBJ2-3, with 9 bases lining up with TRBD1. The CDR3 covers 15 residues. Per the germline V gene, CDR1 is SGHVS and CDR2 is FQNEAQ. V lost 5 bases to trimming and J lost 4 bases; unmatched junction nucleotides: 7. CDR3 loop: CASSTTGGEADTQYF. The CDR3 DNA sequence: TGTGCCAGCAGCACTACAGGGGGCGAAGCAGATACGCAGTATTTT.

This clonotype was observed a handful of times. The CDR3, as DNA: TGTGCCAGCAGCCACGACAGCCACGAGCAGTACTTC. Its protein product is CASSHDSHEQYF. The chain links TRBV7-9 to TRBJ2-7; possibly TRBD1 for D (5 bases). The CDR3 sequence is 12 residues long. V lost 5 bases, J lost 5 bases, and 10 bases lay in between. The germline gives CDR1 SEHNR, CDR2 FQNEAQ (reference sequence).

This clonotype was seen ten or more times. The J gene is TRBJ2-7, the V gene TRBV7-9; D may be TRBD2 (6 bases). The V and J ends lost 5 bases and 2 bases respectively, with 13 bases between them. The CDR3 length is 14 residues. Germline V CDR1 and CDR2: SEHNR, FQNEAQ (reference sequence). Written as DNA, the CDR3 is TGTGCCAGCAGCCCCGGGGGTACCGCCTACGAGCAGTACTTC. Amino acid sequence: CASSPGGTAYEQYF.

This clonotype was picked up a small number of times. This chain joins TRBV12-3 or TRBV12-4 and TRBJ2-3, with 9 bases identical to TRBD2. This CDR3 has 15 amino acids. The J segment lost 2 bases and the V segment lost 5 bases, leaving 5 bases of the junction unmatched. The CDR3 loop is CASSLIAGATDTQYF. DNA for the CDR3: TGTGCCAGCAGTCTAATAGCGGGAGCCACAGATACGCAGTATTTT.

This clonotype was found many times. The chain uses TRBV7-9 and TRBJ1-1; D might be TRBD1 (5 bases). The CDR3 sequence is 13 residues long. CDR1 SEHNR and CDR2 FQNEAQ come from the germline V gene (reference sequence). V was cut by 3 bases and J by 5 bases, with 10 bases left in between. Here the CDR3 DNA reads TGTGCCAGCAGCTTTGGGGGTGAAACTGAAGCTTTCTTT. This encodes CASSFGGETEAFF.

The table lists this clonotype with many counts. The V call is TRBV20-1, the J call TRBJ2-1; TRBD2 matches 13 bases. V was pared by 6 bases and J by 4 bases, with 3 bases of the junction left unmatched. Germline V CDR1 and CDR2: DFQATT, SNEGSKA (reference sequence). The CDR3 has 14 residues. The CDR3 loop is CSATGLAGYNEQFF. The CDR3 coding sequence is TGCAGTGCCACGGGACTAGCGGGGTACAATGAGCAGTTCTTC.